Shown below are 9 T cell receptor beta chains from a single sample sequenced in a study of T cells in Graves' hyperthyroidism and ophthalmopathy. It was RNA transcripts that yielded the amplified TCR beta CDR3 regions. Carried out on the TCR CDR3, a first-round RT-PCR used the HTBI primer set. MiXCR, applied by TCRdb to the multiplex PCR reads, yields one record per CDR3 protein. The sample includes about half a million distinct CDR3 sequences, about 16% of them seen just once. The sample taken for sequencing was blood. These receptors all come from a woman aged 25-40 years with Graves' ophthalmopathy.

Only a few counts were recorded for this clonotype. The rearrangement uses TRBV5-6 and TRBJ1-2; D is undetermined. The CDR3 runs 13 residues. Germline values: CDR1 SGHDT, CDR2 YYEEEE. V shed 0 bases and J shed 4 bases, with 7 bases lying between them. In DNA form, the CDR3 reads TGTGCCAGCAGCTTGGGGCAGGTCTATGGCTACACCTTC. Protein sequence: CASSLGQVYGYTF.

There are many counts of this clonotype. This chain uses TRBV6-5 with TRBJ2-2, with D unresolved. CDR1 is MNHEY and CDR2 is SVGAGI in the germline V gene. The CDR3 loop spans 14 amino acids. Trimming left V 2 bases short and J 4 bases short, with 8 bases between. DNA for the CDR3: TGTGCCAGCAGTTACGTCCCGAGCACCGGGGAGCTGTTTTTT. Its protein is CASSYVPSTGELFF.

V gene TRBV20-1 combines with J gene TRBJ1-2; a possible D gene is TRBD1 (6 bases). This CDR3 comprises 15 residues. CDR1 is DFQATT, CDR2 SNEGSKA, per germline (reference sequence). V shed 6 bases and J shed 0 bases, with 17 bases lying between them. In nucleotides, the CDR3 is TGCAGTGCGCCACCCACAGGGTTAGCTAACTATGGCTACACCTTC. Translating gives CSAPPTGLANYGYTF.

J is TRBJ2-7 and V is TRBV27, with D hard to call. The CDR3 consists of 17 residues. Per the germline V gene, CDR1 is MNHEY and CDR2 is SMNVEV (reference sequence). Deletions cut 2 bases from V and 6 bases from J, with 23 bases between. The CDR3 loop is CASSLGPALRAPGEQYF. The CDR3 region has the DNA TGTGCCAGCAGTTTAGGCCCGGCATTAAGAGCTCCGGGCGAGCAGTACTTC.

The sample holds many counts of this clonotype. V gene TRBV7-2 combines with J gene TRBJ2-1; TRBD1 aligns across 7 bases. The length of the CDR3 is 14 residues. Germline V gives CDR1 SGHTA, CDR2 FQGNSA. J gave up 7 bases and V 5 bases, and 8 bases lay outside the gene matches. CDR3 DNA sequence: TGTGCCAGCAGCCCCAGAATGACAGGGAATGAGCAGTTCTTC. Translation: CASSPRMTGNEQFF.

The V and J genes are TRBV6-5 and TRBJ1-1; a weak D match, TRBD1 (5 bases). This CDR3 is 15 amino acids long. Trimming shortened V by 2 bases and J by 10 bases, and 20 bases separated the two germline ends. Germline lookup yields CDR1 MNHEY and CDR2 SVGAGI. The CDR3 DNA sequence: TGTGCCAGCAGTTACCATGGGGGACGTTGGCTCGGAGCTTTCTTT. This codes for CASSYHGGRWLGAFF.

This chain connects TRBV10-2 to TRBJ2-1; D unresolved. Germline CDR1 is WSHSY and CDR2 is SAAADI. The CDR3 runs 13 residues. Trimming took off 0 bases at V and 6 bases at J, with 6 bases between the two ends. The CDR3 reads CASSESKINEQFF. The CDR3 coding sequence is TGCGCCAGCAGTGAGTCGAAGATCAATGAGCAGTTCTTC.

Remarks on this clonotype: A much larger clone lies one base from this, so it may be a read error. The J gene is TRBJ2-5, the V gene TRBV11-2, with D possibly matching TRBD2 (5 bases). The CDR3 contains 13 residues. Trimming removed 8 bases from V and 4 bases from J, with 14 bases in between. CDR1 and CDR2 from the germline V gene are SGHAT and FQNNGV. CDR3 DNA sequence: TGTGCCAGCTGCACGGGGTCCTTAGAGACCCAGTACTTC. Translation gives CASCTGSLETQYF.

This clonotype has ten or more counts. This chain connects TRBV20-1 to TRBJ2-2, with D tentatively TRBD1 (6 bases). Trimming stripped 1 base from V and 1 base from J, with 10 bases between. Germline assignment: CDR1 DFQATT and CDR2 SNEGSKA (reference sequence). The CDR3 has 15 residues. Here the CDR3 DNA reads TGCAGTGCTAGAGGCATGACAGGGAACACCGGGGAGCTGTTTTTT. Its protein is CSARGMTGNTGELFF.